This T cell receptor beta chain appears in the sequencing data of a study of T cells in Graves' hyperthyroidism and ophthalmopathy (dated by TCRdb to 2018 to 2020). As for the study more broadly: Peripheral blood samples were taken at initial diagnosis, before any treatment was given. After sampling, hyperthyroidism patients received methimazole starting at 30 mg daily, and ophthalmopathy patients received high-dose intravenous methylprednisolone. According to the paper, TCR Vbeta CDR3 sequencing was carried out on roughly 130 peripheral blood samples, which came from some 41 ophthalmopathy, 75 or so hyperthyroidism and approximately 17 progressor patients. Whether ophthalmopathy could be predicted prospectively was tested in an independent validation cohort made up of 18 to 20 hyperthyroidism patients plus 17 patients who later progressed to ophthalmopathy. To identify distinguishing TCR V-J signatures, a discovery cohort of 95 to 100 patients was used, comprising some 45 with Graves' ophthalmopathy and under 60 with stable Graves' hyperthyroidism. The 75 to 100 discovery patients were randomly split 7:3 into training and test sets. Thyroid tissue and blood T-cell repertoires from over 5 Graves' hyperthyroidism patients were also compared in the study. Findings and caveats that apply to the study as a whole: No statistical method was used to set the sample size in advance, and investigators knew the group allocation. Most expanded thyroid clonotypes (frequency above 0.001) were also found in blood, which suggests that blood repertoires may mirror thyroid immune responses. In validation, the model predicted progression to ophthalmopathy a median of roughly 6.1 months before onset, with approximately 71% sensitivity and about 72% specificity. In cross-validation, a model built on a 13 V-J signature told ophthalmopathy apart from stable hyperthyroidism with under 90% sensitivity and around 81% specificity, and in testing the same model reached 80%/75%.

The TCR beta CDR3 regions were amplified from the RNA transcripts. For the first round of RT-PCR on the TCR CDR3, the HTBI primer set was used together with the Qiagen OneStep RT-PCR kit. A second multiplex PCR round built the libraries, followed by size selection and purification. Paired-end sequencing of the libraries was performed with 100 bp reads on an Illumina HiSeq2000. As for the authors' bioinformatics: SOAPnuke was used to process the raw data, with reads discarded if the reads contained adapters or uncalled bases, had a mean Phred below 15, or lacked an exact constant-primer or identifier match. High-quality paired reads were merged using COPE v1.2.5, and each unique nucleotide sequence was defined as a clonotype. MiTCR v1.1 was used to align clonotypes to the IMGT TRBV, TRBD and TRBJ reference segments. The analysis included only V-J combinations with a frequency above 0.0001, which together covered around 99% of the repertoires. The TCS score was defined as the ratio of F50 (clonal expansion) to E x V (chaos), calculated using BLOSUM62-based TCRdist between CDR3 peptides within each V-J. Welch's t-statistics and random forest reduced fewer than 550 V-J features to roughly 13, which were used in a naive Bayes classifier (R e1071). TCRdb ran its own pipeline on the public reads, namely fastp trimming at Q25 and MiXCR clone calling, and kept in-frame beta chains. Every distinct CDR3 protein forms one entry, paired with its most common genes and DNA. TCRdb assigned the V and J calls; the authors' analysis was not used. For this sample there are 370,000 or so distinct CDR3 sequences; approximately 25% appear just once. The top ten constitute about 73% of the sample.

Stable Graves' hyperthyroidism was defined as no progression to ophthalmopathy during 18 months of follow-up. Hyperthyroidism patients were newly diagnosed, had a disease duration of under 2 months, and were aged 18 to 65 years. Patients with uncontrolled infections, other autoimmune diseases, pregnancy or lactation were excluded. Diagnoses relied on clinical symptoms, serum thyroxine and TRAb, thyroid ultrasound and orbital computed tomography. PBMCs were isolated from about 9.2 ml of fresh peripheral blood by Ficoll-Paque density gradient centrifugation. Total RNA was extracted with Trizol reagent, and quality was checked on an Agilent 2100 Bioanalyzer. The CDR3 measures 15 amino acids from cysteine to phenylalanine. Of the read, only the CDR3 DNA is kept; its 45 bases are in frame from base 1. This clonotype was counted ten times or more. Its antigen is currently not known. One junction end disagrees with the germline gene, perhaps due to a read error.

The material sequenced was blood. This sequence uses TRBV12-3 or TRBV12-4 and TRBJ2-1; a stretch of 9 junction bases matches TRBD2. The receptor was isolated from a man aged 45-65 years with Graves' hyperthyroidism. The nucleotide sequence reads TGTGCCAGCAGTGTAGCGGGAGCGGTATACAATGAGCAGTTCTTC. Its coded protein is CASSVAGAVYNEQFF.